Each of the 5 T cell receptor beta chains below was sequenced from the same sample in a study of Tregs in tolerant kidney transplant recipients. Here immunoSEQ multiplex PCR was the method, and the copy in TCRdb shows in-frame clones only, minus some. Among tens of thousands of clones listed, 84% were seen once. Sequenced input: CD4+ T cells from blood. The receptors originated from a human donor in good health.

The V and J genes are TRBV4-3 and TRBJ2-7, with 11 bases fitting TRBD2. After removal of 4 bases from V and 6 bases from J, the junction contained 20 bases not matched to a gene. From germline, CDR1 is LGHNA and CDR2 YSLEER. The length of the CDR3 is 19 residues. CDR3 protein: CASSRFGTSGFRGSSEQYF. Written as DNA, the CDR3 is TGCGCCAGCAGCCGTTTCGGGACTAGCGGTTTTAGGGGATCATCCGAGCAGTACTTC.

This clone was counted a single time. The chain joins TRBV6-6 to TRBJ2-7, with D perhaps TRBD2 (6 bases). Per the germline V gene, CDR1 is MNHNY and CDR2 is SVGAGI (reference sequence). Trimming shortened V by 6 bases and J by 0 bases, and 9 bases separated the two germline ends. The CDR3 loop spans 13 amino acids. The CDR3 DNA is TGTGCCAGCAGAGGCGGGGCCTCCTACGAGCAGTACTTC. This codes for CASRGGASYEQYF.

J is TRBJ1-2 and V is TRBV4-3, with D maybe TRBD1 (6 bases). Germline CDR1 LGHNA, CDR2 YSLEER. Trimming cost V 1 base and J 5 bases, with 14 bases left between them. The CDR3 totals 15 residues. The CDR3 DNA sequence: TGCGCCAGCAGCCAAGTTGGAACAGGGCGATATGGCTACACCTTC. The encoded protein is CASSQVGTGRYGYTF.

The chain uses TRBV5-4 and TRBJ1-2; D is ambiguous. Per the germline V gene, CDR1 is SGHNT and CDR2 is YYREEE (reference sequence). With 1 base removed from V and 4 bases from J, the gap between germline ends came to 8 bases. The CDR3 totals 13 residues. The CDR3 DNA sequence: TGTGCCAGCAGCTTGTTTGACCGCTATGGCTACACCTTC. This codes for CASSLFDRYGYTF.

CDR3: CAIGPSGETQYF. In DNA form, the CDR3 reads TGTGCCATCGGACCCAGTGGGGAGACCCAGTACTTC. This sequence joins TRBV10-3 and TRBJ2-5; no clear D gene. From germline, CDR1 is ENHRY and CDR2 SYGVKD. Trimming pared 8 bases from V and 5 bases from J, leaving 12 bases between. This CDR3 spans 12 amino acids.